The entry below gives a single TCR beta chain sequence along with its context. This entry is derived from a study of shared T cell receptors in the human thymus. Profiling relied on immunoSEQ multiplex PCR, and the TCRdb table lists in-frame clones only, not all of them. This table has about 380,000 clones, 95% appearing once. This CDR3 spans 14 amino acids. CDR1 is MNHEY and CDR2 is SMNVEV in the germline V gene (reference sequence). Between the trimmed V and J ends, which lost 3 bases and 4 bases, there was a span of 10 bases. Sequenced: thymocytes. The sequence was collected from a human donor. The chain is built from TRBV27 and TRBJ1-3; D is uncertain. Written as DNA, the CDR3 is TGTGCCAGCAGTTTCTCAGGAGTAGGAAACACCATATATTTT. It specifies CASSFSGVGNTIYF.